This passage covers 15 T cell receptor beta chains from one sample sequenced in a study of regulatory T cells in long-lasting Graves disease (dated by TCRdb to the early 2020s). Receptors were amplified or captured by multiplex PCR. TCRdb records Illumina HiSeq 4000 as the sequencer. To build TCR beta libraries, CDR3 regions were amplified by Arm-PCR using iRepertoire HTBI primers. TCRdb trimmed public reads at Q25 via fastp, called clones via MiXCR and kept in-frame beta chains. Duplicate CDR3 protein sequences are folded into a single record with the most common DNA and genes. This sample has about 460,000 distinct CDR3 sequences in its table, and approximately 23% of those were observed once. The ten largest make up approximately 14% of the sample. Sample time point, as interpreted from the label and publication: persistent/refractory GD, antithyroid drugs over 5 years with positive TRAb. For both TCR sequencing and RNA sequencing, RNA was extracted from PBMCs using TRIzol.

The sample consisted of peripheral blood mononuclear cells (PBMCs), taken when the disease was refractory, from a patient treated with antithyroid drugs. These TCRs come from a female donor with Graves disease.

This clonotype was picked up a small number of times. This rearrangement joins TRBV18 to TRBJ2-4; no clear D gene. Trimming cost V 3 bases and J 7 bases, with 13 bases left between them. This CDR3 has 14 amino acids. In germline, CDR1 is KGHSH, CDR2 LQKENI. The CDR3 spells CASSPDDSKNIQYF. In DNA, the CDR3 is TGTGCCAGCTCACCGGACGATTCTAAGAACATTCAGTACTTC.

The genes are TRBV10-1 and TRBJ2-2; D is perhaps TRBD1 (5 bases). V shed 6 bases and J shed 2 bases, with 10 bases lying between them. This CDR3 is built from 14 residues. Germline assignment: CDR1 WNHNN and CDR2 SYGVQD (reference sequence). CDR3 DNA sequence: TGCGCCAGCAGATACGACAGAAACACCGGGGAGCTGTTTTTT. This gives the protein CASRYDRNTGELFF.

V gene TRBV19 combines with J gene TRBJ1-2, with TRBD1 matching over 10 bases. The V gene's germline CDR1 is LNHDA and CDR2 SQIVND (reference sequence). There are 15 residues in the CDR3. V trimming: 7 bases; J trimming: 4 bases; junction bases outside the gene matches: 9. In DNA form, the CDR3 reads TGTGCCAGTACCCCCGGGACAGGGGTGAGCTATGGCTACACCTTC. Its translation is CASTPGTGVSYGYTF.

The chain joins TRBV25-1 to TRBJ2-7; D is unresolved. Germline-derived CDR1 and CDR2 are MGHDK and SYGVNS. The CDR3 totals 15 residues. Between the trimmed V and J ends, which lost 3 bases and 0 bases, there was a span of 12 bases. The CDR3 DNA reads TGTGCCAGCAGTGACACCGGACCGTACTCCTACGAGCAGTACTTC. This sequence encodes CASSDTGPYSYEQYF.

In its sample, this clonotype was seen a few times. The chain has TRBV20-1 and TRBJ2-5; D perhaps matches TRBD1 (5 bases). The CDR3 length is 14 residues. V gave up 0 bases and J gave up 9 bases, with 17 bases separating them. Germline assignment: CDR1 DFQATT and CDR2 SNEGSKA (reference sequence). The CDR3 loop reads CSARDLQALTAQYF. The CDR3 DNA follows: TGCAGTGCTAGAGATCTACAGGCCTTAACGGCCCAGTACTTC.

This clonotype was seen just once. At one of its ends the junction is not consistent with the germline gene, which may arise from a read error. The chain joins TRBV2 to TRBJ2-7; D might be TRBD1 or TRBD2, each matching 5 bases. CDR3 length: 17 residues. Germline values: CDR1 SNHLY, CDR2 FYNNEI. Here the CDR3 reads CASSLGPTSSSSYGQYF. The DNA for the CDR3 is TGTGCCAGCAGCTTGGGACCCACTTCTTCTAGCTCCTACGGGCAGTACTTC.

This clonotype has only a few counts. This chain joins TRBV9 and TRBJ1-3, with D maybe TRBD1 (5 bases). Trimming removed 2 bases at V and 2 bases at J, with 11 bases between. This CDR3 is built from 15 residues. Germline values: CDR1 SGDLS, CDR2 YYNGEE. The CDR3 loop reads CASSVGDGAGNTIYF. For the CDR3, the DNA is TGTGCCAGCAGCGTGGGGGATGGGGCTGGAAACACCATATATTTT.

This clonotype appeared many times. The gene calls are TRBV7-2 and TRBJ2-5; 14 nucleotides agree with TRBD2. Per the germline V gene, CDR1 is SGHTA and CDR2 is FQGNSA. This CDR3 contains 17 residues. The J segment lost 5 bases and the V segment lost 3 bases, leaving 8 bases of the junction unmatched. The CDR3 DNA is TGTGCCAGCAGCTTTGCCGGGACTAGCGGGAGCGCGGAGACCCAGTACTTC. Residues: CASSFAGTSGSAETQYF.

CDR3 in amino acids: CAISESRQGPKAVYNPGYTF. CDR3 bases: TGTGCCATCAGTGAGTCGAGACAGGGCCCAAAAGCTGTGTACAACCCTGGCTACACCTTC. This chain uses TRBV10-3 with TRBJ1-2, with TRBD1 matching 7 bases. The CDR3 runs 20 residues. Germline assignment: CDR1 ENHRY and CDR2 SYGVKD. V gave up 0 bases and J gave up 7 bases; unmatched junction bases: 23.

This clonotype showed up many times. The chain joins TRBV5-4 to TRBJ2-7; the D gene is possibly TRBD2 (5 bases). The germline CDR1 and CDR2 sequences are SGHNT and YYREEE (reference sequence). The CDR3 loop spans 13 amino acids. Trimming removed 5 bases at V and 4 bases at J, with 13 bases between. The CDR3 DNA sequence: TGTGCCAGCAGGAGGGCAGAAGGTTACGAGCAGTACTTC. It yields the protein CASRRAEGYEQYF.

This clonotype occurred many times. The chain has TRBV6-1 and TRBJ1-5; D perhaps matches TRBD1 (5 bases). Germline V gene sequence: CDR1 MNHNS, CDR2 SASEGT. This CDR3 has 14 residues. V lost 7 bases, J lost 0 bases, and 10 bases lay in between. DNA for the CDR3: TGTGCCAGCATGAGGGGCTATAGCAATCAGCCCCAGCATTTT. It translates to CASMRGYSNQPQHF.

The chain uses TRBV12-3 or TRBV12-4 and TRBJ2-2; D ambiguous. Trimming cost V 2 bases and J 7 bases, with 5 bases left between them. CDR3 length equals 12 residues. The DNA for the CDR3 is TGTGCCAGCAGTTTAACAGTCGGGGAGCTGTTTTTT. Encoded protein: CASSLTVGELFF.

This clonotype was seen a few times. V and J are TRBV6-4 and TRBJ1-3; D gene ambiguous. V lost 5 bases and J lost 2, with 10 bases in between. CDR3 length: 14 amino acids. Germline V gene data show CDR1 as MRHNA and CDR2 as SNTAGT. The CDR3 DNA reads TGTGCCAGCAGTCTGACTCATGCTGGAAACACCATATATTTT. This sequence encodes CASSLTHAGNTIYF.

V is TRBV5-6 and J is TRBJ1-2; D remains unclear. Germline V lookup: CDR1 SGHDT, CDR2 YYEEEE. Trimming took 6 bases from V and 2 from J, leaving 14 bases between them. The CDR3 loop spans 14 amino acids. The CDR3 reads CASTLREANYGYTF. CDR3 DNA: TGTGCCAGCACCCTAAGGGAGGCAAACTATGGCTACACCTTC.

This clonotype was seen many times. The CDR3 sequence: CASSDRQGVRYGYTF. CDR3 in DNA: TGTGCCAGCAGCGACAGACAGGGGGTTCGCTATGGCTACACCTTC. The genes are TRBV7-2 and TRBJ1-2, with 9 bases fitting TRBD1. V was pared by 5 bases and J by 4 bases, with 8 bases of the junction left unmatched. Germline CDR1 reads SGHTA; CDR2 reads FQGNSA. CDR3 size: 15 residues.